The next 12 T cell receptor beta chains were all read from a single sample in a study of shared clonotypes between healthy human individuals. Measured with immunoSEQ multiplex PCR; TCRdb has only the in-frame clones, and not every one. Of under 650,000 clones listed, 95% to 97% are singletons. The sequenced sample consisted of naive CD4+ T cells sorted from blood. Subset here: CD45RA+ positively selected. The receptor set was obtained from a woman aged 25 to 39 in good health.

This clone showed up just once. V and J are TRBV20-1 and TRBJ2-5; D is unclear. Judging by the DNA end, TRBJ2-7 fits better; the J call may be wrong. Germline assignment: CDR1 DFQATT and CDR2 SNEGSKA (reference sequence). The CDR3 extends over 10 amino acids. CDR3 sequence (DNA): TGCAGTGCTAGAGACTACGAGCAGTACTTC. Encoded protein: CSARDYEQYF.

The chain carries TRBV2 and TRBJ2-6, with TRBD2 matching over 7 bases. The ends lost 6 bases at V and 2 bases at J; junction bases unmatched: 7. The CDR3 covers 16 residues. Germline V gene lookup returns CDR1 SNHLY and CDR2 FYNNEI. CDR3 residues: CASRPGGTAGANVLTF. DNA for the CDR3: TGTGCCAGCAGGCCGGGGGGTACTGCTGGGGCCAACGTCCTGACTTTC. Combining the CDR3 with reference TRBV2 and TRBJ2-6 gives the whole variable domain EPEVTQTPSHQVTQMGQEVILRCVPISNHLYFYWYRQILGQKVEFLVSFYNNEISEKSEIFDDQFSVERPDGSNFTLKIRSTKLEDSAMYFCASRPGGTAGANVLTFGAGSRLTVL.

The rearrangement links TRBV19 to TRBJ2-1, with 12 bases fitting TRBD1. Germline loops: CDR1 LNHDA, CDR2 SQIVND (reference sequence). The J segment lost 6 bases and the V segment lost 9 bases, leaving 9 bases of the junction unmatched. This CDR3 spans 15 amino acids. CDR3 amino acids: CASKGGQGASNEQFF. CDR3 DNA: TGTGCCAGCAAGGGGGGACAGGGGGCCTCCAATGAGCAGTTCTTC.

The rearrangement uses TRBV18 and TRBJ1-5; D unclear. Germline CDR1 and CDR2: KGHSH and LQKENI. The length of the CDR3 is 14 residues. With 2 bases removed from V and 0 bases from J, the gap between germline ends came to 5 bases. The CDR3 DNA follows: TGTGCCAGCTCACCAGGGGTTAGCAATCAGCCCCAGCATTTT. It yields the protein CASSPGVSNQPQHF.

V gene TRBV29-1 combines with J gene TRBJ1-2; a possible D gene is TRBD1 (5 bases). Trimming stripped 3 bases from V and 1 base from J, with 12 bases between. Germline V gene data show CDR1 as SQVTM and CDR2 as ANQGSEA. The CDR3 runs 14 residues. The DNA of the CDR3 is TGCAGCGTTGAGGGGACTTACAGTAACTATGGCTACACCTTC. Protein: CSVEGTYSNYGYTF.

The genes are TRBV7-9 and TRBJ2-1, with 14 bases identical to TRBD2. This CDR3 has 18 residues. Germline V CDR1 and CDR2: SEHNR, FQNEAQ (reference sequence). The J segment lost 6 bases and the V segment lost 5 bases, leaving 12 bases of the junction unmatched. The CDR3: CASSIKGTSGRLSNEQFF. The CDR3 DNA follows: TGTGCCAGCAGCATAAAGGGGACTAGCGGGAGATTGAGCAATGAGCAGTTCTTC.

In its sample, this clone was seen a few times. The chain employs TRBV7-9 and TRBJ2-2; 12 bases agree with TRBD2. The CDR3 has 16 residues. Trimming took 4 bases from V and 4 from J; bases not matched to a gene: 4. From germline, CDR1 is SEHNR and CDR2 FQNEAQ (reference sequence). CDR3 protein: CASSSRTSGITGELFF. CDR3 nucleotides: TGTGCCAGCAGCTCCCGGACTAGCGGGATCACCGGGGAGCTGTTTTTT.

This chain connects TRBV27 to TRBJ2-7; 8 positions agree with TRBD2. V lost 3 bases to trimming and J lost 3 bases; unmatched junction nucleotides: 1. This CDR3 contains 13 residues. Looked up from germline, CDR1 is MNHEY and CDR2 is SMNVEV (reference sequence). The CDR3 DNA is TGTGCCAGCAGTTTCGGGACTAGCTACGAGCAGTACTTC. It is translated as CASSFGTSYEQYF.

The chain recombines TRBV6-4 with TRBJ2-1; 9 nucleotides align to TRBD2. CDR1 is MRHNA and CDR2 is SNTAGT in the germline V gene. J lost 5 bases, V lost 0 bases, and 8 bases had no gene match. This CDR3 contains 17 residues. The CDR3: CASSDSIGTSQNNEQFF. The DNA of the CDR3 is TGTGCCAGCAGTGACTCGATCGGGACTAGCCAGAACAATGAGCAGTTCTTC.

This clone was observed once. In the same sample, other DNA sequences code for this CDR3. The V and J genes are TRBV6-5 and TRBJ2-3; D is ambiguous. V lost 3 bases, J lost 0 bases, and 7 bases lay in between. The CDR3 contains 14 residues. From germline, CDR1 is MNHEY and CDR2 SVGAGI. CDR3 protein: CASSYKGSTDTQYF. CDR3 coding DNA: TGTGCCAGCAGTTATAAGGGCAGCACAGATACGCAGTATTTT.

The chain carries TRBV5-1 and TRBJ1-4; a possible D gene is TRBD1 (5 bases). The CDR3 has 16 amino acids. Trimming took off 4 bases at V and 0 bases at J, with 13 bases between the two ends. Germline V gene lookup returns CDR1 SGHRS and CDR2 YFSETQ. The CDR3 nucleotides are TGCGCCAGCAGCGAGTCAGGGACCACAACTAATGAAAAACTGTTTTTT. Translating it yields CASSESGTTTNEKLFF. The whole variable domain, remainder taken from reference TRBV5-1 and TRBJ1-4, is KAGVTQTPRYLIKTRGQQVTLSCSPISGHRSVSWYQQTPGQGLQFLFEYFSETQRNKGNFPGRFSGRQFSNSRSEMNVSTLELGDSALYLCASSESGTTTNEKLFFGSGTQLSVL.

The gene calls are TRBV27 and TRBJ2-5; D is undetermined. CDR1 is MNHEY, CDR2 SMNVEV, per germline (reference sequence). V dropped 5 bases and J dropped 7 bases, with 14 bases sitting between them. The CDR3 extends over 13 amino acids. The CDR3 sequence is CASSMMAERTQYF. CDR3 DNA sequence: TGTGCCAGCAGTATGATGGCTGAGAGGACCCAGTACTTC.